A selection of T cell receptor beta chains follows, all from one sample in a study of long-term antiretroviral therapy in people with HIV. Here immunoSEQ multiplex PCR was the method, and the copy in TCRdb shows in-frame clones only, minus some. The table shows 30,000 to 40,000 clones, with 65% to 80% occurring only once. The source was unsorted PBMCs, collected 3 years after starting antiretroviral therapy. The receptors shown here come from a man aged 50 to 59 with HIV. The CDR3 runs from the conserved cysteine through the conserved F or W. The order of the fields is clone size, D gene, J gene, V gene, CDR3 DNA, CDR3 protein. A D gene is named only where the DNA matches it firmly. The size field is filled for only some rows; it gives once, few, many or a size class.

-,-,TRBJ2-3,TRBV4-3,TGCGCCAGCAGGTATAAAGATACGCAGTATTTT,CASRYKDTQYF
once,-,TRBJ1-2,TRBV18,TGTGCCAGCTCACCACTCCCAAGCCACAGTTCTAACTATGGCTACACCTTC,CASSPLPSHSSNYGYTF
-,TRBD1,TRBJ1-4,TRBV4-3,TGCGCCAGCAGCCCGGCGGACAGGCGGGACGAAAAACTGTTTTTT,CASSPADRRDEKLFF
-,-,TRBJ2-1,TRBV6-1,TGTGCCAGCAGTGAAAGGGGTCGAGACAATGAGCAGTTCTTC,CASSERGRDNEQFF
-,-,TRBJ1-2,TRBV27,TGTGCCAGCAGTCCTTGGGACGGTACTAACTATGGCTACACCTTC,CASSPWDGTNYGYTF
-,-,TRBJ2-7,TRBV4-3,TGCGCCAGCAGCCAAGCCCCCGACGAGCAGTACTTC,CASSQAPDEQYF
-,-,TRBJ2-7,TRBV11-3,TGTGCCAGCAGCTTACAGGGGAACTCCTACGAGCAGTACTTC,CASSLQGNSYEQYF
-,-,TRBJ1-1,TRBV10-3,TGTGCCATCAGTGAGTCGGGCAGGCGAAACACTGAAGCTTTCTTT,CAISESGRRNTEAFF
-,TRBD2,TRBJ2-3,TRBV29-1,TGCAGCGTTGAAGGGGGACTAGGGGCAGATACGCAGTATTTT,CSVEGGLGADTQYF
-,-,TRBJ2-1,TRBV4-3,TGCGCCAGCAGCCACACTAGAGGCAATGAGCAGTTCTTC,CASSHTRGNEQFF
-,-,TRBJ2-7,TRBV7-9,TGTGCCAGCAGCCCGCTGGGCTCAATACCTTTCTACGAGCAGTACTTC,CASSPLGSIPFYEQYF
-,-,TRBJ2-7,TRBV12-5,TGTGCTAGTGGTCTGCCATGCTTGCCGTGGGCCTCCTACGAGCAGTACTTC,CASGLPCLPWASYEQYF
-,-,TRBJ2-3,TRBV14,TGTGCCAGCAGCCAAGATTGGGGGGAGGCAGATACGCAGTATTTT,CASSQDWGEADTQYF
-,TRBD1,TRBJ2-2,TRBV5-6,TGTGCCAGCAGCCCCGTAGGGGGCCGGGGCACCGGGGAGCTGTTTTTT,CASSPVGGRGTGELFF
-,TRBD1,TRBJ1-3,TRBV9,TGTGCCAGCAGCGTAGACACAGGGGTAGGAAACACCATATATTTT,CASSVDTGVGNTIYF
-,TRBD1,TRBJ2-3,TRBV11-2,TGTGCCAGCAGCTCTTGGGGACAGGGGGCCGGAGATACGCAGTATTTT,CASSSWGQGAGDTQYF
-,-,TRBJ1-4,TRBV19,TGTGCCAGTAGTATATATGAGGGGACTAATGAAAAACTGTTTTTT,CASSIYEGTNEKLFF
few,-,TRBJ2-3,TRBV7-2,TGTGCCAGCAGCTTACAAACAGGGTGGACAGATACGCAGTATTTT,CASSLQTGWTDTQYF
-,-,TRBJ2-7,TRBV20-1,TGCAGTGCCAAGCTTCGCAGGGGAGTGGGCTTC,CSAKLRRGVGF
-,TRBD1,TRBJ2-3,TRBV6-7,TGTGCCAGCAGTAAGTATCCGGGACAGGCCACTACAGATACGCAGTATTTT,CASSKYPGQATTDTQYF
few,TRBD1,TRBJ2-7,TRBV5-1,TGCGCCAGCGGGGACCGGGACAGGGACTCCTACGAGCAGTACTTC,CASGDRDRDSYEQYF
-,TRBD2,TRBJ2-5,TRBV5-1,TGCGCCAGCAGCCTGGAGTGGACTAGCGGGGTCGGCCAGTACTTC,CASSLEWTSGVGQYF
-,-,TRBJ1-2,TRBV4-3,TGCGCCAGCAGCCAAGATTGGGGGACCTATGGCTACACCTTC,CASSQDWGTYGYTF
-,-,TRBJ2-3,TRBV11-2,TGTGCCAGCAGCTTAGCCACAGATACGCAGTATTTT,CASSLATDTQYF
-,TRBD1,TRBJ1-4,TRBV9,TGTGCCAGCAGCGATACCAGGGGGAGTAATGAAAAACTGTTTTTT,CASSDTRGSNEKLFF
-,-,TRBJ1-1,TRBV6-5,TGTGCCAGCAGTTGGGAGCGGAGCACTGAAGCTTTCTTT,CASSWERSTEAFF
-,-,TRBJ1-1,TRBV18,TGTGCCACCCGGCTTTGGGAAAACACTGAAGCTTTCTTT,CATRLWENTEAFF
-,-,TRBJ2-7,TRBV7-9,TGTGCCAGCAGCTTGTCCGGGAGAGGGTTTAAGTACGAGCAGTACTTC,CASSLSGRGFKYEQYF
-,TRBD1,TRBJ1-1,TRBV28,TGTGCCAGCAGGCATCAGGGGGATACTGAAGCTTTCTTT,CASRHQGDTEAFF
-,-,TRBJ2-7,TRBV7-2,TGTGCCAGCAGCTTGCCCGGGGTCGAGCAGTACTTC,CASSLPGVEQYF
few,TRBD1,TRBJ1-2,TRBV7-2,TGTGCCAGCAGCCCATACCGACAGGGCGGCGGCTACACCTTC,CASSPYRQGGGYTF
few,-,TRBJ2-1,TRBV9,TGTGCCAGCAGCCCTAGTACGTACAATGAGCAGTTCTTC,CASSPSTYNEQFF